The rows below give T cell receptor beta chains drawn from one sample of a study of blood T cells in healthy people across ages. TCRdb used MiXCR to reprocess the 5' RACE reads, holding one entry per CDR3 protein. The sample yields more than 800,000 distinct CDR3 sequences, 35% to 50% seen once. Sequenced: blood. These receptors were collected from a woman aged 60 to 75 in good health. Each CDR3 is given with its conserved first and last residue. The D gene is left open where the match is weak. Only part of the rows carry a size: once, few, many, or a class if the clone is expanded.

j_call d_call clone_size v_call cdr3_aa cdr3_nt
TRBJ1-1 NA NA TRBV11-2 CASSRESDSEAFF TGTGCCAGCAGCCGGGAAAGTGACAGTGAAGCTTTCTTT
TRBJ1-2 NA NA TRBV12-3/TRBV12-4 CARSLERGGHGYTF TGTGCCCGCAGTTTAGAGAGGGGAGGGCATGGCTACACCTTC
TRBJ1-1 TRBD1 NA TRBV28 CASSLTGDEAFF TGTGCCAGCAGTTTAACAGGGGATGAAGCTTTCTTT
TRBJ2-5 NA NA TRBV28 CASSFSRKGVTQYF TGTGCCAGCAGTTTTTCCCGTAAGGGGGTGACCCAGTACTTC
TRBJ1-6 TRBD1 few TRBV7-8 CASSLRDRGPNSPLHF TGTGCCAGCAGCTTACGGGACAGGGGGCCAAATTCACCCCTCCACTTT
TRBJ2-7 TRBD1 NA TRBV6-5 CASSYSEQGNSYEQYF TGTGCCAGCAGTTACTCGGAACAGGGGAACTCCTACGAGCAGTACTTC
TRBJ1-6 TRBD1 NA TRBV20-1 CSARSAGGNSPLHF TGCAGTGCTAGATCGGCAGGGGGAAATTCACCCCTCCACTTT
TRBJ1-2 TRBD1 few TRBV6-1 CASSEDFGQGKGYTF TGTGCCAGCAGTGAAGACTTCGGACAGGGGAAAGGCTACACCTTC
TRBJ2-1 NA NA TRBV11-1 CASSRSVDNEQFF TGTGCCAGCAGCCGGAGCGTGGACAATGAGCAGTTCTTC
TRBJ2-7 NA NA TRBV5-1 CASSIDPSYNEQYF TGCGCCAGCAGCATAGATCCCTCCTACAATGAGCAGTACTTC
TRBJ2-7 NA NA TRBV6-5 CASSSGDDYEQYF TGTGCCAGCAGTTCGGGCGACGACTACGAGCAGTACTTC
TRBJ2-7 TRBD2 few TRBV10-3 CAISESGTSRYEQYF TGTGCCATCAGTGAGTCAGGGACTAGCCGCTACGAGCAGTACTTC
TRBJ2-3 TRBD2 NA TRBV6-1 CASSQHGGIAGGLLDTQYF TGTGCCAGCAGCCAACATGGGGGAATAGCGGGAGGGCTCCTGGATACGCAGTATTTT
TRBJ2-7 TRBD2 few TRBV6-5 CASSYGTSGFYEQYF TGTGCCAGCAGTTACGGGACTAGCGGGTTCTACGAGCAGTACTTC
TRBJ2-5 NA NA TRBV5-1 CASSLGDLKRETQYF TGCGCCAGCAGCTTGGGGGACCTTAAGAGAGAGACCCAGTACTTC
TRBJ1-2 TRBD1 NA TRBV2 CASSVDTGGYGYTF TGTGCCAGCAGTGTAGATACAGGGGGGTATGGCTACACCTTC
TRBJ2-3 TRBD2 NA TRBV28 CASSWARTSTVTQYF TGTGCCAGCAGTTGGGCAAGGACTAGCACAGTTACGCAGTATTTT
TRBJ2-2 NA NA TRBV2 CASESSGTLNTGELFF TGTGCCAGCGAGTCTTCAGGGACCCTTAACACCGGGGAGCTGTTTTTT
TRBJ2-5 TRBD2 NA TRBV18 CASSPQASGIQETQYF TGTGCCAGCTCACCACAGGCTAGCGGGATTCAAGAGACCCAGTACTTC
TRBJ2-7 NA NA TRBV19 CASSAWDGSYEQYF TGTGCCAGTAGTGCCTGGGACGGGTCCTACGAGCAGTACTTC
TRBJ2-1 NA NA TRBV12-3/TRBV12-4 CASILNDPVNEQFF TGTGCCAGCATTTTGAATGACCCGGTAAATGAGCAGTTCTTC
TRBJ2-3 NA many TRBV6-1 CASSEIGPDTQYF TGTGCCAGCAGTGAGATTGGCCCAGATACGCAGTATTTT
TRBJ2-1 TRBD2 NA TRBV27 CASSPSGTSGHNEQFF TGTGCCAGCAGTCCCTCCGGGACTAGCGGACACAATGAGCAGTTCTTC
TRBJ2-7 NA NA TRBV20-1 CSARDLKGVYEQYF TGCAGTGCTAGAGATCTGAAGGGGGTTTACGAGCAGTACTTC
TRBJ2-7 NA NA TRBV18 CASSPGSHEQYF TGTGCCAGCTCACCAGGGTCACACGAGCAGTACTTC
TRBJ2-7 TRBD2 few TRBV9 CASSEGTSGRTYEQYF TGTGCCAGCAGCGAGGGGACTAGCGGGAGAACCTACGAGCAGTACTTC
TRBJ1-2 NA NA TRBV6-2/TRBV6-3 CASSYSLLPTYDYGYTF TGTGCCAGCAGTTACTCGCTGTTGCCAACTTACGACTATGGCTACACCTTC
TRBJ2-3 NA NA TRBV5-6 CASKTGSITDTQYF TGTGCCAGCAAGACAGGAAGTATCACAGATACGCAGTATTTT
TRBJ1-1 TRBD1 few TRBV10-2 CASSGDRGMNTEAFF TGCGCCAGCAGCGGGGACAGGGGGATGAACACTGAAGCTTTCTTT
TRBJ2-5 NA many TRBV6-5 CASSYSYEETQYF TGTGCCAGCAGTTACAGTTACGAAGAGACCCAGTACTTC
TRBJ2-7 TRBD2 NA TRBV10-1 CASSEFGSGSSYEQYF TGCGCCAGCAGTGAGTTCGGTAGCGGGAGTTCCTACGAGCAGTACTTC
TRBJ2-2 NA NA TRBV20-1 CSALDRIATGELFF TGCAGTGCTCTAGACAGGATCGCCACCGGGGAGCTGTTTTTT
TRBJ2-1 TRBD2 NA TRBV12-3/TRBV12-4 CASSLDPGRGGSYNEQFF TGTGCCAGCAGTTTAGATCCCGGGAGGGGGGGCTCCTACAATGAGCAGTTCTTC
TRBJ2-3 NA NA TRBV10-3 CAISEPTDTDTQYF TGTGCCATCAGTGAGCCTACAGACACAGATACGCAGTATTTT
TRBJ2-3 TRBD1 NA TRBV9 CASSGGQPADTQYF TGTGCCAGCAGCGGGGGACAGCCTGCAGATACGCAGTATTTT
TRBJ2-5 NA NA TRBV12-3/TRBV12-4 CASRRYDRGPQETQYF TGTGCCAGCAGACGATATGACAGAGGGCCCCAAGAGACCCAGTACTTC
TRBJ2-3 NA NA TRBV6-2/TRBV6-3 CASSLDGLSDPATTDTQYF TGTGCCAGCAGCCTCGATGGGCTATCTGACCCCGCAACCACAGATACGCAGTATTTT
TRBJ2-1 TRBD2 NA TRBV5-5 CASSFGVGGSSYNEQFF TGTGCCAGCAGCTTTGGAGTGGGCGGGAGCTCCTACAATGAGCAGTTCTTC
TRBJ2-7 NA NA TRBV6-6 CASSSPGTGRMGEQYF TGTGCCAGCAGCTCCCCGGGGACGGGCAGGATGGGTGAGCAGTACTTC
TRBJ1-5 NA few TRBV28 CASSLLGASQPQHF TGTGCCAGCAGTTTATTGGGGGCGAGTCAGCCCCAGCATTTT
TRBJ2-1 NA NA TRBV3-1 CASSQSRADNEQFF TGTGCCAGCAGCCAAAGTAGGGCGGACAATGAGCAGTTCTTC
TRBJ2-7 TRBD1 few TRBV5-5 CASSLGPSGTGYEQYF TGTGCCAGCAGCTTGGGACCCTCCGGGACAGGGTACGAGCAGTACTTC
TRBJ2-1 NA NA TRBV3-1 CARSHGGRYGNEQFF TGTGCCCGCAGCCATGGGGGGAGGTACGGCAATGAGCAGTTCTTC
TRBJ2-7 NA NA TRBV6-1 CASSEFRGGYEQYF TGTGCCAGCAGTGAATTTAGAGGCGGTTACGAGCAGTACTTC